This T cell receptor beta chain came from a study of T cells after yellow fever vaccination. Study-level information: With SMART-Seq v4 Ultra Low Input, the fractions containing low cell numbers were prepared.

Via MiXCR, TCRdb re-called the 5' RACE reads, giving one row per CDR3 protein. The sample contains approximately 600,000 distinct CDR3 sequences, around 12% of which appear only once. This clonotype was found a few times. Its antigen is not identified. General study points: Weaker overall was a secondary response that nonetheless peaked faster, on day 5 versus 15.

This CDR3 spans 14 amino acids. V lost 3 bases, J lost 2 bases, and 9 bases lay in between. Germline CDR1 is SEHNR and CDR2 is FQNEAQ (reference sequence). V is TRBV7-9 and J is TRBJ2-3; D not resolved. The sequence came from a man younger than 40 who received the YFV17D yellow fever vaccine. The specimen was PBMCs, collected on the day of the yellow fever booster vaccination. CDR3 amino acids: CASSFDSYTDTQYF. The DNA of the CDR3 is TGTGCCAGCAGCTTTGACTCATACACAGATACGCAGTATTTT.